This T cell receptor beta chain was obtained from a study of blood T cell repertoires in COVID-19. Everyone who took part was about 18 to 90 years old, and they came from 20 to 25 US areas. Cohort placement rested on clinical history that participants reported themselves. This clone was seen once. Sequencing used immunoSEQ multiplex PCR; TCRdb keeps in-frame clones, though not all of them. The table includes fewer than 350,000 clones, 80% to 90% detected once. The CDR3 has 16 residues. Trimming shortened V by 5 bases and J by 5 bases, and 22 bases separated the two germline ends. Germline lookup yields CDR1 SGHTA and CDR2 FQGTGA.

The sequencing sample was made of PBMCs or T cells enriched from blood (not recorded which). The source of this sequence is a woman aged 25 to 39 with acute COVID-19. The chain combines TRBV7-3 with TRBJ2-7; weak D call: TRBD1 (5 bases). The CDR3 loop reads CASSHPPGREWNEQYF. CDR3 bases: TGTGCCAGCAGCCACCCCCCGGGCAGGGAATGGAACGAGCAGTACTTC.